This TCR beta chain came from a study of blood T cell repertoires in COVID-19. Across the study: Acute and convalescent COVID-19 specimens originated in the United States, Italy and Spain. Sources were T cells, B-cell-depleted T cells, or PBMCs; the material itself was cDNA or gDNA.

Methods used by the authors: Nucleated cell counts were estimated from reference gene primer amplification. The repertoire was sequenced with immunoSEQ multiplex PCR; TCRdb's copy has only in-frame clones and lacks some. That table furnishes V, J and clone size, whereas the DNA furnished D and trimming. The sample lists about 88,000 clones; approximately 89% were seen once. V lost 4 bases and J lost 3; bases outside the gene matches: 4. The CDR3 extends over 15 amino acids. CDR1 MDHEN and CDR2 SYDVKM come from the germline V gene. Sequencing used peripheral blood. The chain combines TRBV28 with TRBJ2-1, with 9 bases identical to TRBD2. This clonotype was obtained from an elderly man with acute or convalescent COVID-19. The CDR3 DNA sequence: TGTGCCAGCAGTTCGGCGACTAGCGGCTACAATGAGCAGTTCTTC. This encodes CASSSATSGYNEQFF.